Below, 27 T cell receptor beta chains from the same sample are listed, as sequenced in a study of shared T cell receptors in the human thymus (dated by TCRdb to about 2021). The library relied on the immunoSEQ multiplex PCR assay. TCRdb took this table from immuneACCESS and kept in-frame rearrangements with V and J called. Such tables lack part of the clones; where checked against another copy, unresolved V genes explain under half of the gap, and the rest is unexplained. A total of roughly 560,000 clones appear in this sample, 78% of them only once. More than 0.01% of the sample comes from the top ten. These data were likewise used in another study, on human thymus T cells.

The sequenced material came from thymocytes. Receptor source: a boy under three years old with a congenital heart defect. Donor details come from another sample of the same person, matched by shared clones.

This chain connects TRBV5-4 to TRBJ2-7; TRBD2 matches 12 bases. The CDR3 totals 18 residues. The J segment lost 5 bases and the V segment lost 0 bases, leaving 12 bases of the junction unmatched. Germline values: CDR1 SGHNT, CDR2 YYREEE (reference sequence). The CDR3 DNA reads TGTGCCAGCAGCTTGGGGGGGGCACTAGCGGGAGGAGTCCACGAGCAGTACTTC. Translated, it gives CASSLGGALAGGVHEQYF.

This sequence joins TRBV11-2 and TRBJ2-2; 9 bases are a match to TRBD2. Trimming removed 0 bases from V and 5 bases from J; junction bases left unmatched: 13. The V gene's germline CDR1 is SGHAT and CDR2 FQNNGV. There are 19 residues in the CDR3. The CDR3 sequence: CASSLDSGSIVRGTGELFF. The CDR3 DNA reads as TGTGCCAGCAGCTTAGATAGCGGGAGTATAGTTAGGGGGACCGGGGAGCTGTTTTTT.

Written as DNA, the CDR3 is TGCGCCTCATACGAAACGGGGGGGCCCGAGCAGTACTTC. Translated, it gives CASYETGGPEQYF. The chain has TRBV23-1 and TRBJ2-7; 8 bases agree with TRBD2. TRBV23-1 counts as an open reading frame of uncertain function. This CDR3 has 13 amino acids. Trimming cost V 11 bases and J 6 bases; bases outside gene matches: 12.

In this sample, this clone turned up once. The chain links TRBV28 to TRBJ2-7; the match to TRBD1 covers 9 bases. J lost 5 bases, V lost 5 bases, and 13 bases had no gene match. This CDR3 region has 16 residues. Germline V gene data show CDR1 as MDHEN and CDR2 as SYDVKM. In nucleotides, the CDR3 is TGTGCCAGCAGTGTACCGGGACAGGGTAGGCGTAACGAGCAGTACTTC. Protein sequence: CASSVPGQGRRNEQYF.

The table lists this clone with a few counts. The V call is TRBV30, the J call TRBJ2-1; TRBD2 matches at 7 bases. Unmatched junction bases numbered 15, after V lost 5 bases and J lost 11 bases. This CDR3 comprises 14 residues. From germline, CDR1 is GTSNPN and CDR2 SVGIG (reference sequence). DNA of the CDR3: TGTGCCTGGGACCTCGGACTAGGTGGGGTAAAGCAGTTCTTC. It codes for CAWDLGLGGVKQFF.

The chain has TRBV4-3 and TRBJ1-1, with 8 bases fitting TRBD1. Germline V lookup: CDR1 LGHNA, CDR2 YSLEER. J gave up 3 bases and V 2 bases, and 11 bases lay outside the gene matches. The CDR3 runs 17 residues. The CDR3 region is CASSQPRGRGRDTEAFF. CDR3 DNA: TGCGCCAGCAGCCAACCCCGGGGCAGGGGGCGCGACACTGAAGCTTTCTTT.

On this clone: The junction and the germline gene differ at one end; a read error may be behind it. The genes are TRBV27 and TRBJ2-7; unclear D gene. The V gene's germline CDR1 is MNHEY and CDR2 SMNVEV (reference sequence). CDR3 length equals 14 residues. CDR3 loop: CASSWANQLYEQDF. The CDR3 DNA is TGTGCCAGCAGTTGGGCTAACCAACTCTACGAGCAGGACTTC.

V is TRBV7-9 and J is TRBJ1-2; D is unclear. This CDR3 has 12 residues. CDR1 SEHNR and CDR2 FQNEAQ come from the germline V gene (reference sequence). Trimming took 5 bases from V and 8 from J, leaving 12 bases between them. CDR3 in amino acids: CASSHTPGGYTF. The CDR3 DNA reads as TGTGCCAGCAGCCATACACCCGGGGGCTACACCTTC.

The chain joins TRBV29-1 to TRBJ1-1; 7 nucleotides match TRBD1. With 4 bases clipped from V and 4 bases from J, the junction kept 9 bases outside the gene matches. This CDR3 is 14 amino acids long. Germline V gene data show CDR1 as SQVTM and CDR2 as ANQGSEA. CDR3 region: CSVAGTDVSTEAFF. Written as DNA, the CDR3 is TGCAGCGTTGCTGGGACAGACGTGTCCACTGAAGCTTTCTTT.

CDR3 sequence (DNA): TGTGCCAGTAGTAGGACTAGCGGAACCTACGAGCAGTACTTC. Protein sequence: CASSRTSGTYEQYF. The chain links TRBV19 to TRBJ2-7; 10 nucleotides line up with TRBD2. Germline CDR1 reads LNHDA; CDR2 reads SQIVND (reference sequence). CDR3 length: 14 amino acids. J was trimmed by 2 bases and V by 4 bases; bases with no gene match: 2. Based on the CDR3 plus reference TRBV19 and TRBJ2-7, the full variable domain is DGGITQSPKYLFRKEGQNVTLSCEQNLNHDAMYWYRQDPGQGLRLIYYSQIVNDFQKGDIAEGYSVSREKKESFPLTVTSAQKNPTAFYLCASSRTSGTYEQYFGPGTRLTVT.

This sequence joins TRBV7-9 and TRBJ1-5; perhaps TRBD1 as D (5 bases). Germline CDR1 SEHNR, CDR2 FQNEAQ (reference sequence). V was clipped by 4 bases and J by 2 bases, with 21 bases between them. This CDR3 has 18 residues. CDR3 bases: TGTGCCAGCAGCTCAGGCGACGGGGGGTTTGTCGGCAATCAGCCCCAGCATTTT. Its protein product is CASSSGDGGFVGNQPQHF. The full variable domain, in which reference TRBV7-9 and TRBJ1-5 provide the parts outside the CDR3, is DTGVSQNPRHKITKRGQNVTFRCDPISEHNRLYWYRQTLGQGPEFLTYFQNEAQLEKSRLLSDRFSAERPKGSFSTLEIQRTEQGDSAMYLCASSSGDGGFVGNQPQHFGDGTRLSIL.

This sequence joins TRBV7-2 and TRBJ1-1, with D unclear. Germline CDR1 reads SGHTA; CDR2 reads FQGNSA. The CDR3 has 13 amino acids. V lost 5 bases and J 5 bases, leaving 12 bases between the germline ends. The CDR3 nucleotides are TGTGCCAGCAGCCCTAGCGGCAATACTGAAGCTTTCTTT. It yields the protein CASSPSGNTEAFF.

This chain uses TRBV30 with TRBJ2-2, with 9 bases identical to TRBD2. Germline V gives CDR1 GTSNPN, CDR2 SVGIG (reference sequence). The CDR3 consists of 15 residues. Trimming removed 8 bases from V and 7 bases from J; junction bases left unmatched: 14. The CDR3: CATDCGRAGDGELFF. The CDR3 nucleotides read TGTGCCACCGACTGCGGGAGGGCCGGGGACGGGGAGCTGTTTTTT.

This clone was counted between two and nine times. This chain connects TRBV28 to TRBJ2-2, with 9 positions matching TRBD1. Losses at the gene ends were 5 bases for V and 4 bases for J; bases not matched to a gene: 11. CDR1 MDHEN and CDR2 SYDVKM come from the germline V gene. The CDR3 is 17 residues long. CDR3 bases: TGTGCCAGCAGTCCCCCGGGACAGGGAAAGGGCACCGGGGAGCTGTTTTTT. Encoded protein: CASSPPGQGKGTGELFF.

This sequence joins TRBV6-1 and TRBJ2-7; TRBD1 aligns across 8 bases. Trimming cost V 3 bases and J 7 bases; bases outside gene matches: 11. This CDR3 spans 15 amino acids. Germline CDR1 MNHNS, CDR2 SASEGT. The CDR3 sequence: CASSEKGRGRGEQYF. The CDR3 region has the DNA TGTGCCAGCAGTGAGAAAGGCAGGGGGCGCGGAGAGCAGTACTTC.

This chain connects TRBV10-2 to TRBJ2-2; 12 positions match TRBD2. Trimming removed 6 bases from V and 1 base from J; junction bases left unmatched: 6. Germline V gene sequence: CDR1 WSHSY, CDR2 SAAADI. The CDR3 totals 17 residues. The CDR3 sequence: CASRELGLAGNTGELFF. The CDR3 nucleotides are TGCGCCAGCAGGGAATTGGGACTAGCGGGGAACACCGGGGAGCTGTTTTTT.

The chain employs TRBV7-9 and TRBJ1-5; unclear D gene. CDR1 and CDR2 from the germline V gene are SEHNR and FQNEAQ (reference sequence). The CDR3 runs 15 residues. Trimming cost V 3 bases and J 0 bases, with 9 bases left between them. The CDR3: CASSLGDYSNQPQHF. In DNA, the CDR3 is TGTGCCAGCAGCTTGGGAGATTATAGCAATCAGCCCCAGCATTTT.

V gene TRBV4-3 combines with J gene TRBJ2-3; 7 bases match TRBD1. J lost 0 bases, V lost 4 bases, and 7 bases had no gene match. The CDR3 loop spans 16 amino acids. In germline, CDR1 is LGHNA, CDR2 YSLEER. The chain's CDR3 is CASSRRTGSSTDTQYF. The DNA for the CDR3 is TGCGCCAGCAGCCGTCGGACAGGCAGTAGCACAGATACGCAGTATTTT.

The chain uses TRBV19 and TRBJ1-1, with a possible D match to TRBD1 (6 bases). This CDR3 comprises 17 residues. The germline V gene has CDR1 LNHDA and CDR2 SQIVND (reference sequence). Trimming took 2 bases from V and 0 from J, leaving 16 bases between them. CDR3: CASSIRGGVLMNTEAFF. The CDR3 DNA is TGTGCCAGTAGTATACGAGGGGGTGTCCTTATGAACACTGAAGCTTTCTTT. Supplemented by reference TRBV19 and TRBJ1-1, the full variable domain reads DGGITQSPKYLFRKEGQNVTLSCEQNLNHDAMYWYRQDPGQGLRLIYYSQIVNDFQKGDIAEGYSVSREKKESFPLTVTSAQKNPTAFYLCASSIRGGVLMNTEAFFGQGTRLTVV.

In this sample, this clone turned up a few times. The chain is built from TRBV7-9 and TRBJ1-5, with TRBD1 as a possible D gene (5 bases). The CDR3 spans 15 residues. Deletions cut 5 bases from V and 5 bases from J, with 16 bases between. Germline V gene data show CDR1 as SEHNR and CDR2 as FQNEAQ (reference sequence). CDR3 region: CASSQGRGSHQPQHF. The CDR3 nucleotides read TGTGCCAGCAGCCAGGGCCGGGGGTCCCATCAGCCCCAGCATTTT.

The V and J genes are TRBV7-8 and TRBJ2-1; no definite D call. Germline values: CDR1 SGHVS, CDR2 FQNEAQ. V lost 3 bases and J 5 bases, leaving 8 bases between the germline ends. This CDR3 has 13 amino acids. The CDR3, as DNA: TGTGCCAGCAGCTTTAACAGCCACAATGAGCAGTTCTTC. Its protein is CASSFNSHNEQFF.

The chain is built from TRBV4-1 and TRBJ2-2; D is unclear. The CDR3 has 14 residues. The V gene's germline CDR1 is MGHRA and CDR2 YSYEKL. The ends were cut back, 0 bases at V and 5 bases at J, with 7 bases in the middle. The CDR3 nucleotides read TGCGCCAGCAGCCAAGACAGGAAGACCGGGGAGCTGTTTTTT. Protein: CASSQDRKTGELFF.

This clone was detected only once. This chain uses TRBV5-1 with TRBJ2-4; 8 positions match TRBD2. The CDR3 covers 14 residues. The trim removed 4 bases at V and 7 bases at J, leaving 7 bases unmatched. Germline loops: CDR1 SGHRS, CDR2 YFSETQ. As DNA, the CDR3 is TGCGCCAGCAGCCATGGACTAGCAGGGAACATTCAGTACTTC. Protein: CASSHGLAGNIQYF.

The table lists this clone with a few counts. The chain recombines TRBV11-1 with TRBJ1-2, with TRBD1 matching 10 bases. This CDR3 contains 16 residues. Losses at the gene ends were 5 bases for V and 4 bases for J; bases not matched to a gene: 10. The V gene's germline CDR1 is SGHAT and CDR2 FQDESV (reference sequence). The CDR3 sequence: CASSPAGDRGLYGYTF. CDR3 bases: TGTGCCAGCAGCCCTGCGGGGGACAGGGGACTCTATGGCTACACCTTC.

The rearrangement uses TRBV7-8 and TRBJ2-7, with D maybe TRBD2 (6 bases). The CDR3 spans 16 residues. In germline, CDR1 is SGHVS, CDR2 FQNEAQ. Trimming left V 1 base short and J 5 bases short, with 18 bases between. The CDR3 DNA follows: TGTGCCAGCAGCTTAGTATTCCGGGAGCCCATCCACGAGCAGTACTTC. It encodes CASSLVFREPIHEQYF. Combining the CDR3 with reference TRBV7-8 and TRBJ2-7 gives the whole variable domain GAGVSQSPRYKVAKRGQDVALRCDPISGHVSLFWYQQALGQGPEFLTYFQNEAQLDKSGLPSDRFFAERPEGSVSTLKIQRTQQEDSAVYLCASSLVFREPIHEQYFGPGTRLTVT.

V is TRBV28 and J is TRBJ1-2; 8 bases are a match to TRBD1. V gave up 6 bases and J gave up 8 bases; unmatched junction bases: 5. The CDR3 is 12 residues long. Germline V gene lookup returns CDR1 MDHEN and CDR2 SYDVKM. The CDR3 coding sequence is TGTGCCAGCAGGCGGACAGGGTACGGCTACACCTTC. Amino acids: CASRRTGYGYTF.

The chain joins TRBV5-1 to TRBJ2-5; TRBD2 aligns across 9 bases. This CDR3 is 13 amino acids long. Per germline, CDR1 SGHRS and CDR2 YFSETQ. V lost 3 bases and J lost 5; bases outside the gene matches: 2. Here the CDR3 DNA reads TGCGCCAGCAGCTCCGGACTAGCGGAGACCCAGTACTTC. It encodes CASSSGLAETQYF.